The source of this TCR beta chain is a study of blood T cell repertoires in COVID-19. Study as a whole: Acute and convalescent COVID-19 samples came from the United States, Italy and Spain. Sources were T cells, B-cell-depleted T cells, or PBMCs; the material itself was cDNA or gDNA.

This clone was seen a single time. Original processing methods: Estimation of nucleated cell counts was performed using reference gene primer amplification. Some clones are missing from TCRdb's copy, which holds only in-frame ones; the method was immunoSEQ multiplex PCR. V and J calls and clone size come straight from that table; D and trimming were deduced from the DNA. The sample contains approximately 200,000 clones, approximately 85% of which appear only once. Material for sequencing was peripheral blood. This TCR was recovered from a human donor with active or convalescent COVID-19. The donor label of this sample is uncertain.

The CDR3 coding sequence is TGTGCCAGCAGTATCACGACAGGGGTATTGGGTGGCTACACCTTC. It encodes CASSITTGVLGGYTF. The chain recombines TRBV28 with TRBJ1-2; TRBD1 matches at 8 bases. V lost 5 bases, J lost 7 bases, and 12 bases stayed unmatched. The CDR3 covers 15 residues. Germline V lookup: CDR1 MDHEN, CDR2 SYDVKM.